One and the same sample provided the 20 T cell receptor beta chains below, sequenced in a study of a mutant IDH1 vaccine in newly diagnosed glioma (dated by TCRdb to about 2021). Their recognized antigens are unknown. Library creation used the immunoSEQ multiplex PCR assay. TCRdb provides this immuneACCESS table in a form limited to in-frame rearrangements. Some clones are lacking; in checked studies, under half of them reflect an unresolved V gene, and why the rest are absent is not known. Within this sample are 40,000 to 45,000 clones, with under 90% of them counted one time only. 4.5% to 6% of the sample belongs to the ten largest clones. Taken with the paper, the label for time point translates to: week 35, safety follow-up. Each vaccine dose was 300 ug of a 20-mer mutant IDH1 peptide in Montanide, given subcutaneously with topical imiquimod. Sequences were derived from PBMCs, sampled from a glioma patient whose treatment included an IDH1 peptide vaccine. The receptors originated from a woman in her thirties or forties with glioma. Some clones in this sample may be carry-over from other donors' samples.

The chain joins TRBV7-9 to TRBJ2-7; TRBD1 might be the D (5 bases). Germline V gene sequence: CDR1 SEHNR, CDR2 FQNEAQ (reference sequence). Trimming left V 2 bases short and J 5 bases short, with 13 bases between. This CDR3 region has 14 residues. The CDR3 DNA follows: TGTGCCAGCAGCTTATTACAGGTTGGGAACGAGCAGTACTTC. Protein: CASSLLQVGNEQYF.

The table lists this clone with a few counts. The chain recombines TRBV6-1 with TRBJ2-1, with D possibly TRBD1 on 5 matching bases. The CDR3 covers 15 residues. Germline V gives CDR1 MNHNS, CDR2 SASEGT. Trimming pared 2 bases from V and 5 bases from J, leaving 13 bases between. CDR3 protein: CASSEWAGNHNEQFF. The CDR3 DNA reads TGTGCCAGCAGTGAATGGGCAGGGAACCACAATGAGCAGTTCTTC.

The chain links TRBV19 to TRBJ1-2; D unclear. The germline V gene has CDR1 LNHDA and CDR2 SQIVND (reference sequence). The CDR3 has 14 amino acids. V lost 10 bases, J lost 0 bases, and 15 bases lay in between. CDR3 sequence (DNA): TGTGCCACTTACAGTAGTATCGCTAACTATGGCTACACCTTC. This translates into CATYSSIANYGYTF.

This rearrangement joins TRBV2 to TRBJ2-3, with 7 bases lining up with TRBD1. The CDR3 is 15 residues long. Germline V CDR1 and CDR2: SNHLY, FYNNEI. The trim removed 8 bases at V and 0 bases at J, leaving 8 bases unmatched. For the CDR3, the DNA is TGTGCCAGCCCAGGCCGGGACAGAAGCACAGATACGCAGTATTTT. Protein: CASPGRDRSTDTQYF. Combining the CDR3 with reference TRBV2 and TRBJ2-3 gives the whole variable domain EPEVTQTPSHQVTQMGQEVILRCVPISNHLYFYWYRQILGQKVEFLVSFYNNEISEKSEIFDDQFSVERPDGSNFTLKIRSTKLEDSAMYFCASPGRDRSTDTQYFGPGTRLTVL.

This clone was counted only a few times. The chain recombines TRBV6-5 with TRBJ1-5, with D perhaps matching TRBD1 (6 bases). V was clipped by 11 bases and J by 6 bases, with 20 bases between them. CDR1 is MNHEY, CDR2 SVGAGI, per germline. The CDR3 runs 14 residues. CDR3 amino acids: CAARPLDRSQPQHF. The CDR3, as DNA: TGTGCCGCCCGACCCTTGGACAGATCTCAGCCCCAGCATTTT.

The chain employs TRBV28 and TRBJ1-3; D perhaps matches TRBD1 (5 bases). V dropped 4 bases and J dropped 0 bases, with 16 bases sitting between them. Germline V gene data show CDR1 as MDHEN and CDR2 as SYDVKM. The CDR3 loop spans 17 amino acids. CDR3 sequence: CASSSPADSSSGNTIYF. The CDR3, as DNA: TGTGCCAGCAGTTCCCCCGCTGACAGTTCCTCTGGAAACACCATATATTTT.

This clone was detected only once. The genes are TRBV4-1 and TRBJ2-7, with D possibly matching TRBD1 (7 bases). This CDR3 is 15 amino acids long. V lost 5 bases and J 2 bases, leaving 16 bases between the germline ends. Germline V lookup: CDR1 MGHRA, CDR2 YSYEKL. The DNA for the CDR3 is TGCGCCAGCAGCTTTTCGCAGGGGGGAACCTACGAGCAGTACTTC. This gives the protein CASSFSQGGTYEQYF.

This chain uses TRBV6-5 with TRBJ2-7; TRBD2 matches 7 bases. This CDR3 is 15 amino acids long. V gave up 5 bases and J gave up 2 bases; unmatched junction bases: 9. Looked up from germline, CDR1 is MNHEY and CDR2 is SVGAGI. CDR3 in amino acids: CASSPTGLVPYEQYF. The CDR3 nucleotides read TGTGCCAGCAGTCCAACAGGACTAGTTCCCTACGAGCAGTACTTC.

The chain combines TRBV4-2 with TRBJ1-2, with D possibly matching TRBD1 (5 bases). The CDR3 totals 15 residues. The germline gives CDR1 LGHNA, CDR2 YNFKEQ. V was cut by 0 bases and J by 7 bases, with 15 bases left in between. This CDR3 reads CASSQDLTTGGGYTF. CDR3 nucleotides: TGTGCCAGCAGCCAAGATCTCACGACCGGGGGTGGCTACACCTTC.

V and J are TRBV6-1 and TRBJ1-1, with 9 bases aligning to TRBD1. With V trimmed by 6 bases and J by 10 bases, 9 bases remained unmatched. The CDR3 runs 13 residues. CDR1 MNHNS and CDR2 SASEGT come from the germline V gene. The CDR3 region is CASRRDRAEGAFF. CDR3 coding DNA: TGTGCCAGCAGGCGGGACAGGGCCGAAGGAGCTTTCTTT.

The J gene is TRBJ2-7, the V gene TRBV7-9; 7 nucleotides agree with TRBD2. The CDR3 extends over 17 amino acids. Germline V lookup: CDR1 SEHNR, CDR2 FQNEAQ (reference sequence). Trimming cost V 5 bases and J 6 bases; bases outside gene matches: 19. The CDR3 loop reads CASSPPPRLAREGEQYF. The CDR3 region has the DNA TGTGCCAGCAGCCCCCCCCCGCGACTAGCTCGTGAGGGCGAGCAGTACTTC.

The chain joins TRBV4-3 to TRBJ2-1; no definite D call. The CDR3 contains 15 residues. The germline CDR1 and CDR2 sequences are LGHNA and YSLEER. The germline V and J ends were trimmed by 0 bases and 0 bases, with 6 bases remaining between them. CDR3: CASSQDESSYNEQFF. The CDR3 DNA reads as TGCGCCAGCAGCCAAGATGAGAGCTCCTACAATGAGCAGTTCTTC.

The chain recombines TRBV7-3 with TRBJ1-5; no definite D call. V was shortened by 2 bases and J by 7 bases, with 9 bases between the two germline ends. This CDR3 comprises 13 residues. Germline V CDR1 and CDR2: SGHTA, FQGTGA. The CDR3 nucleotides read TGTGCCAGCAGCTTATGGGTGGGGCAGCCCCAGCATTTT. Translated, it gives CASSLWVGQPQHF.

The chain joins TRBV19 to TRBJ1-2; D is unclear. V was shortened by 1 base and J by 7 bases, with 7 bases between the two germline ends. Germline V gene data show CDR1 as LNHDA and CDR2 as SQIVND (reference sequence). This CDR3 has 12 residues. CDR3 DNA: TGTGCCAGTAGTATAGTTGGGAGTGGCTACACCTTC. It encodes CASSIVGSGYTF.

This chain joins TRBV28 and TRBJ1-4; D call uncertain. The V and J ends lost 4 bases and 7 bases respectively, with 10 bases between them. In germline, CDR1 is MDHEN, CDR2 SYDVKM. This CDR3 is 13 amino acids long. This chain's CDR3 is CASSSGLGEKLFF. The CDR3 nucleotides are TGTGCCAGCAGTTCTGGGCTGGGTGAAAAACTGTTTTTT.

The CDR3 region is CATLGGGNSNQPQHF. The CDR3 nucleotides read TGTGCCACCCTCGGCGGCGGCAATAGCAATCAGCCCCAGCATTTT. The V call is TRBV28, the J call TRBJ1-5; D remains ambiguous. The V end was cut by 10 bases, the J end by 0 bases, with 16 bases between. The CDR3 sequence is 15 residues long. Germline V gene sequence: CDR1 MDHEN, CDR2 SYDVKM.

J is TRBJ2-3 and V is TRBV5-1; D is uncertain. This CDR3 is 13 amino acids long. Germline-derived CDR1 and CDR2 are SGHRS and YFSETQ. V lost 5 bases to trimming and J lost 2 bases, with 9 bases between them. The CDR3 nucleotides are TGCGCCAGCAGAAGGGTCCCCACAGATACGCAGTATTTT. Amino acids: CASRRVPTDTQYF.

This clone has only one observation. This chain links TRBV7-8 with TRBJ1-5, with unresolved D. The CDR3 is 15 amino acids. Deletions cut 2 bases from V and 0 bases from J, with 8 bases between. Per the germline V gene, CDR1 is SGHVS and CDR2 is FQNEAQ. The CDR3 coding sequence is TGTGCCAGCAGCTTATACGGCTATAGCAATCAGCCCCAGCATTTT. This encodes CASSLYGYSNQPQHF.

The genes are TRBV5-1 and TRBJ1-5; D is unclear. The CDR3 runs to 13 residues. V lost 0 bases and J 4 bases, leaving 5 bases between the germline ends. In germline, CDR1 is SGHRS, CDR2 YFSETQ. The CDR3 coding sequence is TGCGCCAGCAGCTTGGGGTTAAATCAGCCCCAGCATTTT. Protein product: CASSLGLNQPQHF. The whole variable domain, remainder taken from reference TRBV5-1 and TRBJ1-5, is KAGVTQTPRYLIKTRGQQVTLSCSPISGHRSVSWYQQTPGQGLQFLFEYFSETQRNKGNFPGRFSGRQFSNSRSEMNVSTLELGDSALYLCASSLGLNQPQHFGDGTRLSIL.

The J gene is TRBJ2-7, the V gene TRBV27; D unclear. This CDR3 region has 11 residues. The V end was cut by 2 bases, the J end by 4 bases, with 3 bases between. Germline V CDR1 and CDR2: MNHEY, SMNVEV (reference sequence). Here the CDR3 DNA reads TGTGCCAGCAGTTTAGGGTACGAGCAGTACTTC. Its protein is CASSLGYEQYF.